This T cell receptor beta chain was recorded in a study of cytomegalovirus exposure and HLA in healthy donors. Study-level results: Cytomegalovirus association was assigned to more than 150 TCR beta chains. Across donors, sequencing depth was assumed by presence/absence analyses to be roughly uniform.

Primers included in the PCR were 60 Vbeta and 13 Jbeta primers. Study processing details: An analysis that came later counted 60 million to 80 million unique TCR beta chains, roughly 11 million shared. Repertoires were generated with immunoSEQ multiplex PCR, while TCRdb's copy carries only in-frame clones and drops some. V, J and clone size are those of that table, while D and trimming were read from the DNA. The data hold around 200,000 clones, with around 78% observed a single time. Concerning this clone itself: What it binds is unknown.

The length of the CDR3 is 14 residues. With 3 bases removed from V and 0 bases from J, the gap between germline ends came to 8 bases. Germline V gene sequence: CDR1 SGHDT, CDR2 YYEEEE. The chain joins TRBV5-6 to TRBJ2-3, with a tentative D call TRBD1 (6 bases). The TCR was taken from a woman aged 25 to 39 in good health and CMV-seropositive. Sequencing was carried out using PBMCs. The CDR3 loop reads CASSSQGSTDTQYF. The DNA of the CDR3 is TGTGCCAGCAGCTCGCAGGGGAGCACAGATACGCAGTATTTT.